This T cell receptor beta chain emerged from a study of cytomegalovirus exposure and HLA in healthy donors (dated by TCRdb to the late 2010s). As for the study more broadly: According to a later analysis, one platform produced both the roughly 130 validation repertoires and the 720 or so repertoires of the first cohort. A separate validation cohort of some 130 different subjects was used in addition to the approximately 700-subject first cohort. To predict cytomegalovirus infection status, the study brought together high-throughput TCR immunosequencing, statistical association of individual TCRs with disease status, and machine learning. The aim of the study was to test whether cataloging public T cell receptors could identify signatures of past pathogen exposure. Broader findings and caveats from the paper: The authors suggested that the approach could potentially be generalized to other disease states and immunological phenotypes. Most TCR sequences were observed very rarely across donors, whereas some public TCRs were present in many individuals. A later analysis found that TCRs clustered in the first cohort also tended to co-occur in the 120 validation repertoires, with 90% to 95% of cluster scores above 0. The classifier was reported to diagnose cytomegalovirus status with high specificity and sensitivity in both the original cohort and the validation cohort. The study listed approximately 150 TCR beta chains as associated with cytomegalovirus. The validation cohort had no HLA typing available for a later analysis, so co-occurrence within that cohort was assessed over all 120 or so repertoires. Three of the identified cytomegalovirus-associated TCR beta chains were confirmed in vitro to be specific for cytomegalovirus antigens.

The CDR3, cysteine through phenylalanine, is 15 amino acids long. Only the CDR3 DNA is retained, 45 bases long and in frame from the first base. Based on the germline V gene, the CDR1 and CDR2 sequences are SGHDN and FVKESK. At the junction V is shortened by 2 bases and J by 0 bases; bases outside the gene matches: 3. Donors formed part of the validation cohort, which comprised some 120 subjects and was distinct from the first cohort of some 700 subjects. Note on this clone: The antigen it recognizes is unknown. The input lacks base qualities; no much larger clone sits a single base away.

To prepare the library, the immunoSEQ multiplex PCR assay was applied. On the authors' methods: A statistical classification framework was built for diagnosing cytomegalovirus status from the catalog of TCR beta chain sequences. TCRdb's version of the immuneACCESS table is confined to in-frame rearrangements and falls short of the full clone set. An unresolved V gene accounts for under half of the shortfall where checked; the remainder is of unknown origin. The V and J calls and clone size are taken from that table; D and trimming were inferred from the DNA. The sample contains about 150,000 clones, roughly 90% of them found a single time. The ten largest clones represent around 22% of the sample.

Sequenced input: PBMCs. The V gene is TRBV14 and the J gene is TRBJ1-1, with 7 bases matching TRBD1. This receptor was obtained from a man younger than 30 in good health and CMV-seropositive. At the DNA level, the sequence is TGTGCCAGCAGCCAATGGACAGGTCTGAACACTGAAGCTTTCTTT. Translation gives CASSQWTGLNTEAFF.